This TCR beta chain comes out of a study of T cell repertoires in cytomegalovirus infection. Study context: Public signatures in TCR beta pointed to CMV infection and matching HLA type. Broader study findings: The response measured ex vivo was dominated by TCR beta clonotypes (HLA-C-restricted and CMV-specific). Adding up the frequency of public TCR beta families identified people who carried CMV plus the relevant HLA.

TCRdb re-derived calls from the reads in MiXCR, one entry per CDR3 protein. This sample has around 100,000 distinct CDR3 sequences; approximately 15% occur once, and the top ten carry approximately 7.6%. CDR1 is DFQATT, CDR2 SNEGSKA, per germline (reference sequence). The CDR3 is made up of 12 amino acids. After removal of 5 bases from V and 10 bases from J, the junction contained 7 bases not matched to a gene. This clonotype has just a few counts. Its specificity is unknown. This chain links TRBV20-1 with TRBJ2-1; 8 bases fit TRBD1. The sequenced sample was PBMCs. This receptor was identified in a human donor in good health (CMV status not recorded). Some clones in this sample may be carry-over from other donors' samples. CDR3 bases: TGCAGTGCTGGGGGACAGGACTTAGAGCAGTTCTTC. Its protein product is CSAGGQDLEQFF.